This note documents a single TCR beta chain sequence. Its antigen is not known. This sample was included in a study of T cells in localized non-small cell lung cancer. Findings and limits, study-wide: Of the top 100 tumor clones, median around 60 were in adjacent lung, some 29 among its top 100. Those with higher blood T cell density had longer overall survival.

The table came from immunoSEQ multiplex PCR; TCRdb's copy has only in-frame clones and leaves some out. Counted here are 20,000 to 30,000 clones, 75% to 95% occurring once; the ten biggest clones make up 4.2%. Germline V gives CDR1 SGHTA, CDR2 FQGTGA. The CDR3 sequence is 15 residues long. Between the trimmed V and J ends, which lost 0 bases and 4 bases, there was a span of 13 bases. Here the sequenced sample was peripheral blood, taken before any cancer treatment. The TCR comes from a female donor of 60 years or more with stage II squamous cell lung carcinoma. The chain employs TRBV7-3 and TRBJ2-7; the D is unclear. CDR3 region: CASSLTLSGVYEQYF. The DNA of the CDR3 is TGTGCCAGCAGCTTAACGCTGTCGGGCGTATACGAGCAGTACTTC. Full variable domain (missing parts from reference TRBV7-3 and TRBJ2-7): GAGVSQTPSNKVTEKGKYVELRCDPISGHTALYWYRQSLGQGPEFLIYFQGTGAADDSGLPNDRFFAVRPEGSVSTLKIQRTERGDSAVYLCASSLTLSGVYEQYFGPGTRLTVT.